This TCR beta chain was recovered during a study of cytomegalovirus exposure and HLA in healthy donors. Overall study context: The 550 to 800 first-cohort repertoires and the 95 to 150 validation repertoires shared the same platform, a later analysis reported.

Germline CDR1 is SGHRS and CDR2 is YFSETQ. J was trimmed by 4 bases and V by 3 bases; bases with no gene match: 2. The CDR3 loop spans 14 amino acids. Clones were read by immunoSEQ multiplex PCR, and TCRdb kept only the in-frame ones, dropping some. The sample consists of about 170,000 clones, around 87% of them appearing once. The gene calls are TRBV5-1 and TRBJ2-3; 10 bases map to TRBD1. Sequenced input: PBMCs. The sequence came from a woman aged 30 to 39 in good health and CMV-seronegative. CDR3 bases: TGCGCCAGCAGCTGGGGGACAGGGGCAGATACGCAGTATTTT. Translation gives CASSWGTGADTQYF.